The 30 T cell receptor beta chains below were found in one sample sequenced in a study of cytomegalovirus exposure and HLA in healthy donors. 13 Jbeta primers and 60 Vbeta primers were used for the PCR. Clones were sequenced by immunoSEQ multiplex PCR, and TCRdb holds only the in-frame ones, with some missing. There are some 190,000 clones in the sample; about 10% occur only once, and approximately 1.4% lies in the top ten. Sequencing was performed on PBMCs. The receptors stem from a woman aged 25 to 39 in good health and CMV-seropositive.

There are a few counts of this clone. The V call is TRBV13, the J call TRBJ2-3, with D possibly matching TRBD2 (5 bases). Trimming removed 4 bases from V and 6 bases from J, with 29 bases in between. The CDR3 length is 19 residues. Germline V gene data show CDR1 as PRHDT and CDR2 as FYEKMQ (reference sequence). Here the CDR3 reads CASSSKMSWELVSADTQYF. The DNA for the CDR3 is TGTGCCAGCAGCTCCAAGATGAGCTGGGAACTAGTTAGCGCGGATACGCAGTATTTT.

The rearrangement links TRBV27 to TRBJ2-7; TRBD1 matches 12 bases. The CDR3 covers 16 residues. V gave up 3 bases and J gave up 2 bases; unmatched junction bases: 5. Per the germline V gene, CDR1 is MNHEY and CDR2 is SMNVEV (reference sequence). CDR3 DNA sequence: TGTGCCAGCAGTTTCATACGGGACAGGGGGCCCTACGAGCAGTACTTC. It specifies CASSFIRDRGPYEQYF.

This clone has more than one count but fewer than ten. This sequence joins TRBV6-5 and TRBJ2-1; tentative D call: TRBD2 (5 bases). Germline-derived CDR1 and CDR2 are MNHEY and SVGAGI. V lost 7 bases to trimming and J lost 6 bases, with 19 bases between them. This CDR3 has 15 residues. In DNA, the CDR3 is TGTGCCAGCATCGCGGCGGGTGGGGTGGGCAATGAGCAGTTCTTC. It translates to CASIAAGGVGNEQFF.

J is TRBJ2-7 and V is TRBV10-1, with TRBD1 matching over 7 bases. Germline CDR1 reads WNHNN; CDR2 reads SYGVQD (reference sequence). V shed 6 bases, J shed 3 bases, and the junction held 5 bases outside the gene matches. CDR3 size: 13 residues. The CDR3 protein is CASSTTGDYEQYF. DNA for the CDR3: TGCGCCAGCAGCACTACAGGGGACTACGAGCAGTACTTC.

There are a few counts of this clone. The chain uses TRBV10-1 and TRBJ2-4; 8 bases are shared with TRBD2. With V trimmed by 2 bases and J by 1 base, 1 base remained unmatched. CDR3 length: 15 amino acids. The germline CDR1 and CDR2 sequences are WNHNN and SYGVQD (reference sequence). In DNA, the CDR3 is TGCGCCAGCAGTGAGGAGCGGGAGGCCAAAAACATTCAGTACTTC. Its protein product is CASSEEREAKNIQYF.

This clone was seen more than once but under ten times. This chain joins TRBV2 and TRBJ2-3; TRBD1 is a possible D gene (6 bases). Trimming removed 8 bases from V and 0 bases from J, with 30 bases in between. Germline CDR1 reads SNHLY; CDR2 reads FYNNEI. This CDR3 has 20 residues. CDR3 region: CASETRQDLRGELSTDTQYF. The DNA of the CDR3 is TGTGCCAGCGAAACTAGACAGGACCTTAGAGGCGAATTGAGCACAGATACGCAGTATTTT.

Only a few counts were recorded for this clone. The chain is built from TRBV2 and TRBJ2-2; 7 bases are a match to TRBD2. Trimming removed 7 bases from V and 4 bases from J; junction bases left unmatched: 9. The CDR3 sequence is 15 residues long. The germline gives CDR1 SNHLY, CDR2 FYNNEI. The CDR3 region is CASNGRLGFTGELFF. The DNA for the CDR3 is TGTGCCAGCAACGGGAGGCTAGGGTTCACCGGGGAGCTGTTTTTT. The full variable domain, its missing parts supplied by reference TRBV2 and TRBJ2-2, is EPEVTQTPSHQVTQMGQEVILRCVPISNHLYFYWYRQILGQKVEFLVSFYNNEISEKSEIFDDQFSVERPDGSNFTLKIRSTKLEDSAMYFCASNGRLGFTGELFFGEGSRLTVL.

A few counts support this clone. The rearrangement links TRBV18 to TRBJ1-2; unclear D gene. Germline values: CDR1 KGHSH, CDR2 LQKENI. The ends were cut back, 2 bases at V and 2 bases at J, with 9 bases in the middle. This CDR3 spans 14 amino acids. As DNA, the CDR3 is TGTGCCAGCTCACCAGCAGGCTTAAACTATGGCTACACCTTC. This sequence encodes CASSPAGLNYGYTF.

The chain uses TRBV5-1 and TRBJ2-7, with 7 positions matching TRBD2. This CDR3 has 16 amino acids. The V segment lost 4 bases and the J segment 0 bases; nucleotides outside the gene matches: 10. Germline V gene sequence: CDR1 SGHRS, CDR2 YFSETQ. CDR3 amino acids: CASSTLLAPRSYEQYF. CDR3 in DNA: TGCGCCAGCAGCACCCTACTAGCGCCCCGCTCCTACGAGCAGTACTTC.

The sample holds a few counts of this clone. The chain uses TRBV19 and TRBJ2-1; 7 bases are a match to TRBD2. V shed 5 bases, J shed 1 base, and the junction held 8 bases outside the gene matches. Germline values: CDR1 LNHDA, CDR2 SQIVND (reference sequence). The CDR3 has 16 residues. CDR3 region: CASSSPGLPSYNEQFF. CDR3 DNA: TGTGCCAGTAGTTCTCCGGGACTACCTTCCTACAATGAGCAGTTCTTC.

This chain uses TRBV19 with TRBJ2-1; 9 nucleotides align to TRBD2. The length of the CDR3 is 15 residues. Per the germline V gene, CDR1 is LNHDA and CDR2 is SQIVND (reference sequence). With 10 bases clipped from V and 4 bases from J, the junction kept 11 bases outside the gene matches. The CDR3 nucleotides are TGTGCCACCCGAGGGCGCCTAGCGGGGTACAATGAGCAGTTCTTC. This gives the protein CATRGRLAGYNEQFF.

The chain employs TRBV27 and TRBJ2-2, with a possible D match to TRBD2 (5 bases). CDR3 length: 17 amino acids. Trimming took off 0 bases at V and 6 bases at J, with 17 bases between the two ends. The germline gives CDR1 MNHEY, CDR2 SMNVEV (reference sequence). The CDR3 is CASSLSVALKRAGELFF. The DNA of the CDR3 is TGTGCCAGCAGTTTATCGGTAGCACTAAAGAGGGCCGGGGAGCTGTTTTTT.

This clone was picked up a small number of times. The chain couples TRBV10-1 to TRBJ1-1, with 7 bases fitting TRBD1. Trimming at V came to 8 bases and at J to 5 bases, leaving 8 bases not matched to a gene. CDR3 length: 13 amino acids. Germline V gene lookup returns CDR1 WNHNN and CDR2 SYGVQD (reference sequence). The CDR3 nucleotides are TGCGCCAGCTCTCCAGGGGGATCTACTGAAGCTTTCTTT. Translation gives CASSPGGSTEAFF.

The chain links TRBV12-2 to TRBJ2-6; the DNA was not used to check the table's D call, TRBD1. TRBV12-2 is labeled a pseudogene. The CDR3 extends over 18 amino acids. The CDR3 nucleotides are TGTGCAAGTCGCCCAAGGACAGCCTCTTTCTCTGGGGCCAACGTCCTGACTTTC. The encoded protein is CASRPRTASFSGANVLTF.

This rearrangement joins TRBV9 to TRBJ2-1; 12 nucleotides agree with TRBD2. V trimming: 3 bases; J trimming: 3 bases; junction bases outside the gene matches: 4. This CDR3 has 16 residues. Germline CDR1 and CDR2: SGDLS and YYNGEE. The CDR3 nucleotides read TGTGCCAGCAGCGAAAGGACTAGCGGGAACTACAATGAGCAGTTCTTC. Amino acid sequence: CASSERTSGNYNEQFF.

The table lists this clone with a few counts. The V gene is TRBV5-1, the J gene TRBJ2-3; D is possibly TRBD1 (6 bases). V was cut by 3 bases and J by 0 bases, with 11 bases left in between. The CDR3 length is 15 residues. Per germline, CDR1 SGHRS and CDR2 YFSETQ. The CDR3 is CASSSDSTSTDTQYF. Here the CDR3 DNA reads TGCGCCAGCAGCTCGGACAGCACTAGCACAGATACGCAGTATTTT.

This clone was counted only a few times. The chain recombines TRBV5-1 with TRBJ2-7; TRBD1 matches 7 bases. The V gene's germline CDR1 is SGHRS and CDR2 YFSETQ. The V segment lost 0 bases and the J segment 0 bases; nucleotides outside the gene matches: 0. The CDR3 extends over 14 amino acids. The CDR3 protein is CASSLGDSSYEQYF. CDR3 nucleotides: TGCGCCAGCAGCTTGGGGGACAGCTCCTACGAGCAGTACTTC. Using reference TRBV5-1 and TRBJ2-7 for the parts outside the CDR3, the full variable domain is KAGVTQTPRYLIKTRGQQVTLSCSPISGHRSVSWYQQTPGQGLQFLFEYFSETQRNKGNFPGRFSGRQFSNSRSEMNVSTLELGDSALYLCASSLGDSSYEQYFGPGTRLTVT.

This clone was observed a few times. The gene calls are TRBV27 and TRBJ2-2, with D possibly matching TRBD1 (6 bases). CDR3 length equals 12 residues. The V gene's germline CDR1 is MNHEY and CDR2 SMNVEV (reference sequence). With 5 bases removed from V and 7 bases from J, the gap between germline ends came to 8 bases. In nucleotides, the CDR3 is TGTGCCAGCAGTACAGGGATCGGGGAGCTGTTTTTT. Its protein product is CASSTGIGELFF.

V and J are TRBV5-1 and TRBJ2-2; TRBD2 agrees at 10 bases. CDR1 is SGHRS and CDR2 is YFSETQ in the germline V gene. The CDR3 is 18 amino acids. V shed 4 bases, J shed 5 bases, and the junction held 14 bases outside the gene matches. CDR3 protein: CASSPAPSSGSGTGELFF. DNA for the CDR3: TGCGCCAGCAGCCCCGCCCCCTCTAGCGGGAGTGGGACCGGGGAGCTGTTTTTT.

Written as DNA, the CDR3 is TGTGCCAGCACCAAGAACGATTTAGCTCAAGAGACCCAGTACTTC. This gives the protein CASTKNDLAQETQYF. This chain joins TRBV2 and TRBJ2-5; D remains ambiguous. The CDR3 has 15 amino acids. V was trimmed by 7 bases and J by 2 bases, leaving 17 bases between them. Germline loops: CDR1 SNHLY, CDR2 FYNNEI.

The rearrangement joins TRBV5-1 to TRBJ1-1; D uncertain. This CDR3 comprises 13 residues. The V end was cut by 0 bases, the J end by 11 bases, with 14 bases between. CDR1 is SGHRS and CDR2 is YFSETQ in the germline V gene. CDR3 sequence (DNA): TGCGCCAGCAGCTTGGAAATTGGCTGGCGGGCTTTCTTT. Protein sequence: CASSLEIGWRAFF.

A few counts support this clone. This rearrangement joins TRBV5-1 to TRBJ2-3, with 11 bases aligning to TRBD2. Looked up from germline, CDR1 is SGHRS and CDR2 is YFSETQ. With V trimmed by 4 bases and J by 4 bases, 5 bases remained unmatched. CDR3 length equals 15 residues. CDR3 in amino acids: CASSILAGAADTQYF. DNA of the CDR3: TGCGCCAGCAGCATACTAGCGGGAGCGGCAGATACGCAGTATTTT. Based on the CDR3 plus reference TRBV5-1 and TRBJ2-3, the full variable domain is KAGVTQTPRYLIKTRGQQVTLSCSPISGHRSVSWYQQTPGQGLQFLFEYFSETQRNKGNFPGRFSGRQFSNSRSEMNVSTLELGDSALYLCASSILAGAADTQYFGPGTRLTVL.

In this sample, this clone turned up a few times. This chain joins TRBV4-1 and TRBJ1-1, with a weak D call TRBD1 (6 bases). Trimming cost V 3 bases and J 0 bases, with 8 bases left between them. The germline CDR1 and CDR2 sequences are MGHRA and YSYEKL. There are 14 residues in the CDR3. In DNA form, the CDR3 reads TGCGCCAGCAGCCAGGGGGCGATGAACACTGAAGCTTTCTTT. It encodes CASSQGAMNTEAFF.

This chain connects TRBV7-2 to TRBJ1-5; D call uncertain. The length of the CDR3 is 12 residues. Trimming took off 1 base at V and 6 bases at J, with 4 bases between the two ends. The germline gives CDR1 SGHTA, CDR2 FQGNSA. CDR3 region: CASSLDSQPQHF. The DNA of the CDR3 is TGTGCCAGCAGCTTAGACAGTCAGCCCCAGCATTTT.

In its sample, this clone was seen a few times. This chain joins TRBV6-1 and TRBJ2-1, with D possibly matching TRBD1 (7 bases). Between the trimmed V and J ends, which lost 4 bases and 7 bases, there was a span of 17 bases. In germline, CDR1 is MNHNS, CDR2 SASEGT. The CDR3 totals 15 residues. The CDR3 DNA reads as TGTGCCAGCAGTGTTTGGTCCCCAGGGGGGAATGAGCAGTTCTTC. As protein: CASSVWSPGGNEQFF.

The chain uses TRBV7-9 and TRBJ2-4, with 9 positions matching TRBD2. Germline CDR1 and CDR2: SEHNR and FQNEAQ (reference sequence). The CDR3 extends over 17 amino acids. Trimming cost V 1 base and J 0 bases; bases outside gene matches: 4. CDR3 DNA: TGTGCCAGCAGCTTAGGCCTAGCGGGGCTAGCCAAAAACATTCAGTACTTC. This gives the protein CASSLGLAGLAKNIQYF.

This clone has just a few counts. The chain uses TRBV2 and TRBJ2-6; no clear D gene. The V gene's germline CDR1 is SNHLY and CDR2 FYNNEI. The CDR3 has 16 amino acids. V lost 4 bases and J 0 bases, leaving 10 bases between the germline ends. CDR3 region: CASSAQLVSGANVLTF. The DNA for the CDR3 is TGTGCCAGCAGTGCCCAGTTGGTCTCTGGGGCCAACGTCCTGACTTTC.

This clone showed up just a few times. The chain uses TRBV5-1 and TRBJ2-1, with 10 bases lining up with TRBD2. With 3 bases clipped from V and 15 bases from J, the junction kept 6 bases outside the gene matches. CDR3 length: 12 residues. Germline V CDR1 and CDR2: SGHRS, YFSETQ. Here the CDR3 reads CASSSGTSAPFF. CDR3 sequence (DNA): TGCGCCAGCAGCTCTGGGACTAGCGCGCCGTTCTTC.

This clone came up a few times. The rearrangement uses TRBV5-1 and TRBJ1-4; D gene uncertain. The V end was cut by 4 bases, the J end by 3 bases, with 7 bases between. CDR1 and CDR2 from the germline V gene are SGHRS and YFSETQ. This CDR3 comprises 13 residues. CDR3 coding DNA: TGCGCCAGCAGCCTGCGGTCTAATGAAAAACTGTTTTTT. Amino acids: CASSLRSNEKLFF.

This clone was seen a handful of times. The J gene is TRBJ2-2, the V gene TRBV5-1; D uncertain. Trimming cost V 4 bases and J 0 bases, with 7 bases left between them. From germline, CDR1 is SGHRS and CDR2 YFSETQ. The CDR3 runs to 14 residues. CDR3 sequence: CASSLQPNTGELFF. Written as DNA, the CDR3 is TGCGCCAGCAGCCTACAGCCGAACACCGGGGAGCTGTTTTTT.